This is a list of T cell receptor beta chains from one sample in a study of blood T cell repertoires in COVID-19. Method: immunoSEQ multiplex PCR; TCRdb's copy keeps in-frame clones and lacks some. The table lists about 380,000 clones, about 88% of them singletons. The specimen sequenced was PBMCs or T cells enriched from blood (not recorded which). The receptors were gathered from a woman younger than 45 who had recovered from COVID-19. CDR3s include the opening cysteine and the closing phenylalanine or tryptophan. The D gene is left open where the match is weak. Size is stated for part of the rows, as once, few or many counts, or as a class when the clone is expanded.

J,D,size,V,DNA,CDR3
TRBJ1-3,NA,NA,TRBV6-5,TGTGCCAGCAGTTTCGACAGCTTCTCTGGAAACACCATATATTTT,CASSFDSFSGNTIYF
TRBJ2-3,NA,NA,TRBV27,TGTGCCAGCAGATATGACGAGGACACAGATACGCAGTATTTT,CASRYDEDTDTQYF
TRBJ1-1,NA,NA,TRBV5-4,TGTGCCAGCAGCCTGGAGTGGGGGGACACTGAAGCTTTCTTT,CASSLEWGDTEAFF
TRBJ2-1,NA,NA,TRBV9,TGTGCCAGCAGCGTAGGGGTCGGGGGTCCCCCCCCGTTCTTC,CASSVGVGGPPPFF
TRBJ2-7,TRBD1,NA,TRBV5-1,TGCGCCAGCAGCTGGGGACAGGGGGCGTACGAGCAGTACTTC,CASSWGQGAYEQYF
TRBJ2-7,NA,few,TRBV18,TGTGCCAGCTCACCTCGGTCGGGGGTGCACGAGCAGTACTTC,CASSPRSGVHEQYF
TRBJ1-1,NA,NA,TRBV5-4,TGTGCCAGCAGTCAAATTACAGGGAACACTGAAGCTTTCTTT,CASSQITGNTEAFF
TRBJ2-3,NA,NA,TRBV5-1,TGCGCCAGCAGCTTACTAGCAGCAGATACGCAGTATTTT,CASSLLAADTQYF
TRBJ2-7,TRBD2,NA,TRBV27,TGTGCCAGCAGTTTACTCGGGGGGGGCGCCTACGAGCAGTACTTC,CASSLLGGGAYEQYF
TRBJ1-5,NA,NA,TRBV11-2,TGTGCCAGCAGCTTGAACAGTTTCAATCAGCCCCAGCATTTT,CASSLNSFNQPQHF
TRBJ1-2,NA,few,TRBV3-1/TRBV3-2,TGTGCCAGCAGCCAAGGGCGACGGGGGGGCTACACCTTC,CASSQGRRGGYTF
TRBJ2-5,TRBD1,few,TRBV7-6,TGTGCCAGCAGACCCATCGACAGGGGGGCCGAGACCCAGTACTTC,CASRPIDRGAETQYF
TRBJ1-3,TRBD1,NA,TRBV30,TGTGCCTGGGCACAGGGGGCGTACGGAAACACCATATATTTT,CAWAQGAYGNTIYF
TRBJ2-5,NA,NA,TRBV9,TGTGCCAGCAGCGTCGCCACGGGATTGGGCGAGACCCAGTACTTC,CASSVATGLGETQYF
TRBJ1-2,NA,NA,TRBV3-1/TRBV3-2,TGTGCCAGCAGCCCCTCCGGCAGCCGGGGCTATGGCTACACCTTC,CASSPSGSRGYGYTF